The source of this T cell receptor beta chain is a study of CD8 T cells in ankylosing spondylitis. TCRdb passed the 5' RACE reads through MiXCR, listing each CDR3 protein once. The sample holds fewer than 550,000 distinct CDR3 sequences; 5.3% are singletons and the top ten take roughly 3.5%. Study-wide results and limits: Matched ankylosing spondylitis synovial fluid reportedly contained a significantly enriched population of disease-linked clones. One TCR beta motif, made up of about 8 highly homologous variants, appeared characteristic of ankylosing spondylitis blood.

The table lists this clonotype with many counts. As yet, its antigen is unknown. The ends were cut back, 4 bases at V and 7 bases at J, with 19 bases in the middle. Germline V gene lookup returns CDR1 SQVTM and CDR2 ANQGSEA. The length of the CDR3 is 14 residues. Sample: blood, either unsorted or a sorted T cell fraction (not recorded which). This clonotype was obtained from a male donor with ankylosing spondylitis. The chain links TRBV29-1 to TRBJ1-2; D is perhaps TRBD1 (6 bases). The CDR3 bases are TGCAGCGTTGTCCCTTACAGGGACCGGGTTGGCTACACCTTC. As protein: CSVVPYRDRVGYTF.